This note documents a single TCR beta chain sequence. No antigen is known for it. Germline values: CDR1 MNHEY, CDR2 SVGEGT. The V and J ends lost 6 bases and 8 bases, in that order; junction bases with no gene match: 7. The CDR3 sequence is 12 residues long. This sample was included in a study of vaccination and CD4 T cells after COVID-19. Overall study context: Median time from COVID diagnosis to post-COVID sampling was over 95 days (35 to 161).

Described time point: late sampling 161 to 241 days after vaccination in a few convalescent patients. Treatment in this sample: 10-day PBMC culture with coronavirus spike peptide pools or control peptides (ViraFEST assay). The Oncomine TCR Beta short-read assay was applied to DNA of cultured CD4+ T cells. Cultured CD4+ T cells yielded the extracted genomic DNA. TCRdb used MiXCR to reprocess the PCR reads, holding one entry per CDR3 protein. The sample lists about 21,000 distinct CDR3 sequences, 46% occurring once. V and J are TRBV6-2 or TRBV6-3 and TRBJ2-7; 7 bases agree with TRBD1. The source is a human donor who had recovered from COVID-19. Sequenced here: CD4+ T cells from blood, cultured in vitro, sampled about 7 months after SARS-CoV-2 vaccination. CDR3 sequence: CASRNPTGQQYF. The CDR3 DNA is TGTGCCAGCAGAAATCCGACAGGGCAGCAGTACTTC.